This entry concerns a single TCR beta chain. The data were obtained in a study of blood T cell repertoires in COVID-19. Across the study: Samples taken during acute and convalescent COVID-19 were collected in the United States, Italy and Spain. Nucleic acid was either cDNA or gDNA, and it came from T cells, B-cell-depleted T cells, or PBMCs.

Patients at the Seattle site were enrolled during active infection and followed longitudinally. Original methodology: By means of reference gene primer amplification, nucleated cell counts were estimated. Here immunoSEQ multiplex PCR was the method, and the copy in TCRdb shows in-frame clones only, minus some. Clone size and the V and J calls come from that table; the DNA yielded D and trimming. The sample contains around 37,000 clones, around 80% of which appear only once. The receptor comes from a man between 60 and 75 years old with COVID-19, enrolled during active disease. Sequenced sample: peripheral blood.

CDR3 amino acids: CASSVDGRIYGYTF. The CDR3 bases are TGTGCCAGCAGCGTAGATGGCAGGATCTATGGCTACACCTTC. The J gene is TRBJ1-2, the V gene TRBV9; D remains ambiguous. CDR1 is SGDLS, CDR2 YYNGEE, per germline. Trimming cost V 0 bases and J 4 bases, with 10 bases left between them. The CDR3 is 14 amino acids.